This TCR beta chain was captured by sequencing in a study of OX40 agonist ivuxolimab in advanced cancers. Concerning this clone itself: Its matching antigen is unknown.

The method was immunoSEQ multiplex PCR; TCRdb's version includes in-frame clones alone and lacks a portion of them. The table has about 10,000 clones, 85% to 90% seen once. Whole-study findings and limits: Mean expanded clone counts were higher in CD8+ than CD4+ T cells. In the 0.1 to 3.0 mg/kg range, CD4+ and CD8+ blood T cells had expanded clonally by week 6.

The germline V gene encodes CDR1 SGHTA and CDR2 FQGTGA. The germline V and J ends were trimmed by 2 bases and 10 bases, with 12 bases remaining between them. This CDR3 has 12 residues. V usage is TRBV7-3 and J usage is TRBJ2-7; maybe TRBD2 (5 bases). The clonotype was recovered from an adult with an advanced solid tumor such as melanoma, head and neck, liver or kidney cancer. This specimen was CD4+ or CD8+ T cells sorted from blood, taken in a trial of the OX40 agonist ivuxolimab. This chain's CDR3 is CASSLEDYLQYF. DNA for the CDR3: TGTGCCAGCAGCTTAGAAGACTATCTTCAGTACTTC.